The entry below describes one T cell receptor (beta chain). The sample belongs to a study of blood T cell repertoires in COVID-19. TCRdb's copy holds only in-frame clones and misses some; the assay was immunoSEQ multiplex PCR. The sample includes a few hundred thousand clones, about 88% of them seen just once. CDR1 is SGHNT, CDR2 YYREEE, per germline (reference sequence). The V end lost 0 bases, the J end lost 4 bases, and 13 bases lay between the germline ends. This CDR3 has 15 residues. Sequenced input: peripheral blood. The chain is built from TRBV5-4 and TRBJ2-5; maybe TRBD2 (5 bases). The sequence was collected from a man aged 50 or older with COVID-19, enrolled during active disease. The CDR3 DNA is TGTGCCAGCAGCTTGGTCTCCGGGATGGGAGAGACCCAGTACTTC. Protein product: CASSLVSGMGETQYF.